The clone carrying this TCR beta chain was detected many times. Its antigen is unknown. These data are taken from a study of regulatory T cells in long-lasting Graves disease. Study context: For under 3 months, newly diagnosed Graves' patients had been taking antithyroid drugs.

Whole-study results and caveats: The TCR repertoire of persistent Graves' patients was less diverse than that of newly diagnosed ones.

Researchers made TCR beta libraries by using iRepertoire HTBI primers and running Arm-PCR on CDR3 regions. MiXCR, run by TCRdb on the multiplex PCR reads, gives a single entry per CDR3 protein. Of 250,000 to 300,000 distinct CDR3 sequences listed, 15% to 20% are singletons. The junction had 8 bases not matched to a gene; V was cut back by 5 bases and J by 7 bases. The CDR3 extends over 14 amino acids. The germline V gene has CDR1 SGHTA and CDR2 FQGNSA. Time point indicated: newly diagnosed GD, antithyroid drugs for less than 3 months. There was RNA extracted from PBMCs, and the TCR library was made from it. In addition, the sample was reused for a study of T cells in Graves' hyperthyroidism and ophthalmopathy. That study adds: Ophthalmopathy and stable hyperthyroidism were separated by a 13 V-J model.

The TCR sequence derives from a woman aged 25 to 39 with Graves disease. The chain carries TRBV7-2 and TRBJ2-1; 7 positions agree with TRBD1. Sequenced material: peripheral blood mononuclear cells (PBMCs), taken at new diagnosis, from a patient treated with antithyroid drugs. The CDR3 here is CASSHRGRGNEQFF. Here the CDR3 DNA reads TGTGCCAGCAGCCATAGGGGCAGGGGGAATGAGCAGTTCTTC. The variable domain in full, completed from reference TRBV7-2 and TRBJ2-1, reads GAGVSQSPSNKVTEKGKDVELRCDPISGHTALYWYRQSLGQGLEFLIYFQGNSAPDKSGLPSDRFSAERTGGSVSTLTIQRTQQEDSAVYLCASSHRGRGNEQFFGPGTRLTVL.